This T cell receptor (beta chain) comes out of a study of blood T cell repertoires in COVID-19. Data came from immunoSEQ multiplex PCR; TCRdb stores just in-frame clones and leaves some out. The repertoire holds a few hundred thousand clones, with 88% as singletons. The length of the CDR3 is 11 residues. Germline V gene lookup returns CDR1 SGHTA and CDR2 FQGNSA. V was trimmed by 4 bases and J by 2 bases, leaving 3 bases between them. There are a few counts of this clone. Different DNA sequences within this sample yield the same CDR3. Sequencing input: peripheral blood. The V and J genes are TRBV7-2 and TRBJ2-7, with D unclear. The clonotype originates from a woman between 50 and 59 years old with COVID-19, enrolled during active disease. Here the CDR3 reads CASSSTYEQYF. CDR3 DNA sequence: TGTGCCAGCAGCTCCACCTACGAGCAGTACTTC.